The rows below give T cell receptor beta chains drawn from one sample of a study of cytomegalovirus exposure and HLA in healthy donors. The repertoire was sequenced with immunoSEQ multiplex PCR; TCRdb's copy has only in-frame clones and lacks some. The data hold over 150,000 clones, with 80% to 85% observed a single time. What was sequenced was PBMCs. The receptors shown here come from a man aged 50 to 59 in good health and CMV-seronegative. Each CDR3 is given with its conserved first and last residue. A D gene is named only where the DNA matches it firmly. Expanded clones are given a class, and other clones once, few, many or no size at all.

>TRBJ2-7|.|TRBV7-2|.
CASSLWRNYEQYF
TGTGCCAGCAGCTTATGGAGAAACTACGAGCAGTACTTC
>TRBJ1-2|TRBD1|TRBV5-6|.
CASTPGQGNYGYTF
TGTGCCAGCACACCGGGACAGGGGAACTATGGCTACACCTTC
>TRBJ2-3|TRBD2|TRBV4-3|few
CASSQVGLAGGDTQYF
TGCGCCAGCAGCCAAGTTGGACTAGCGGGGGGCGATACGCAGTATTTT
>TRBJ1-2|.|TRBV7-2|.
CASSLGGGGYTF
TGTGCCAGCAGCTTGGGGGGAGGAGGCTACACCTTC
>TRBJ2-1|.|TRBV19|.
CASSPLIQNNEQFF
TGTGCCAGTAGTCCGCTGATACAGAACAATGAGCAGTTCTTC
>TRBJ2-2|.|TRBV25-1|.
CASSENRRGNTGELFF
TGTGCCAGCAGTGAAAACCGCCGGGGTAACACCGGGGAGCTGTTTTTT
>TRBJ2-3|TRBD1|TRBV7-9|.
CASRKQTGTGQATSQYF
TGTGCCAGCCGGAAGCAAACCGGAACGGGACAGGCTACCTCGCAGTATTTT
>TRBJ2-7|TRBD2|TRBV19|.
CASSMRRERSSEQYF
TGTGCCAGTAGTATGAGGCGGGAGAGGTCCTCCGAGCAGTACTTC
>TRBJ1-1|.|TRBV5-1|.
CASSSGILNTEAFF
TGCGCCAGCAGCTCGGGGATTTTGAACACTGAAGCTTTCTTT
>TRBJ1-2|.|TRBV10-1|.
CASPQGNLLMALGYTF
TGCGCCAGCCCCCAGGGCAACCTCCTTATGGCGTTGGGCTACACCTTC
>TRBJ2-6|.|TRBV2|.
CASSLRGGSGANVLTF
TGTGCCAGCAGCCTAAGGGGGGGCTCTGGGGCCAACGTCCTGACTTTC
>TRBJ2-1|.|TRBV19|.
CASSPGHYAGTAEQFF
TGTGCCAGTAGTCCGGGACATTATGCGGGTACCGCTGAGCAGTTCTTC
>TRBJ1-3|TRBD1|TRBV7-2|.
CASSFGKGASGNTIYF
TGTGCCAGCAGCTTCGGGAAGGGGGCGAGTGGAAACACCATATATTTT
>TRBJ2-3|TRBD1|TRBV6-4|.
CASSLQGGDTQYF
TGTGCCAGCAGCCTACAGGGGGGAGATACGCAGTATTTT
>TRBJ2-3|TRBD2|TRBV5-1|.
CASRPRTSGSTDTQYF
TGCGCCAGCAGACCCCGGACTAGCGGAAGCACAGATACGCAGTATTTT
>TRBJ1-2|.|TRBV28|.
CASNPSGGARNYGYTF
TGTGCCAGCAATCCCTCGGGGGGGGCGCGGAACTATGGCTACACCTTC
>TRBJ2-2|.|TRBV21-1|.
CATLNVLDWGLAGGPRTGELFF
TGTGCCACCCTAAACGTCCTCGATTGGGGACTAGCGGGGGGGCCACGGACCGGGGAGCTGTTTTTT
>TRBJ2-2|TRBD1|TRBV19|.
CASSPGQTMGELFF
TGTGCCAGTAGTCCGGGACAGACAATGGGGGAGCTGTTTTTT
>TRBJ1-4|.|TRBV7-3|once
CASSTRGYGEKLFF
TGTGCCAGCAGCACCAGGGGTTATGGAGAAAAACTGTTTTTT
>TRBJ1-1|TRBD1|TRBV28|.
CASGTGGYTEAFF
TGTGCCAGCGGGACAGGGGGTTACACTGAAGCTTTCTTT
>TRBJ2-4|TRBD1|TRBV15|.
CATSRLRDRAKNIQYF
TGTGCCACCAGCAGACTCCGGGACAGAGCCAAAAACATTCAGTACTTC
>TRBJ2-3|.|TRBV19|.
CASSKGRGPASTDTQYF
TGTGCCAGTAGCAAAGGGCGGGGACCTGCTAGCACAGATACGCAGTATTTT
>TRBJ2-1|.|TRBV11-2|.
CASSPNSGAGYEQFF
TGTGCCAGCAGCCCTAATAGCGGAGCCGGTTATGAGCAGTTCTTC
>TRBJ2-2|.|TRBV19|.
CASSIGLVGGELFF
TGTGCCAGTAGTATAGGTCTAGTCGGAGGGGAGCTGTTTTTT
>TRBJ1-4|TRBD1|TRBV9|.
CASSPGTGAGEKLFF
TGTGCCAGCAGCCCTGGGACAGGGGCGGGAGAAAAACTGTTTTTT
>TRBJ2-7|TRBD1|TRBV5-4|few
CASSLGVGTVNYEQYF
TGTGCCAGCAGCTTGGGAGTAGGGACAGTCAACTACGAGCAGTACTTC
>TRBJ1-6|TRBD1|TRBV6-5|.
CASSYSRTGRAPLHF
TGTGCCAGCAGTTACTCGAGGACAGGTCGTGCACCCCTCCACTTT
>TRBJ2-2|.|TRBV14|.
CASSQGLFNTGELFF
TGTGCCAGCAGCCAAGGGCTCTTTAACACCGGGGAGCTGTTTTTT
>TRBJ1-1|.|TRBV9|.
CASRPSGPVEAFF
TGTGCCAGCAGACCAAGCGGGCCGGTTGAAGCTTTCTTT
>TRBJ2-7|TRBD2|TRBV9|once
CASSVASGETYEQYF
TGTGCCAGCAGCGTAGCGAGCGGGGAAACCTACGAGCAGTACTTC
>TRBJ2-1|TRBD1|TRBV7-3|.
CASSPTDREYEQFF
TGTGCCAGCAGCCCAACGGACAGGGAGTATGAGCAGTTCTTC
>TRBJ2-1|TRBD1|TRBV15|once
CATSRGGQVVGEQFF
TGTGCCACCAGCAGAGGGGGACAGGTAGTTGGTGAGCAGTTCTTC
>TRBJ2-5|.|TRBV5-8|.
CASSLGSANQETQYF
TGTGCCAGCAGCTTGGGTAGCGCCAATCAAGAGACCCAGTACTTC
>TRBJ2-1|TRBD2|TRBV7-9|.
CSSSWTSYNEQFF
TGTTCCAGCAGCTGGACTAGCTACAATGAGCAGTTCTTC
>TRBJ2-7|.|TRBV29-1|.
CSVANFPDRKNSYEQYF
TGCAGCGTTGCCAACTTTCCCGACAGGAAAAACTCCTACGAGCAGTACTTC
>TRBJ2-7|.|TRBV2|.
CASSPRPRRGYEQYF
TGTGCCAGCAGCCCTCGTCCCAGGAGGGGCTACGAGCAGTACTTC
>TRBJ2-2|.|TRBV7-2|.
CASSHRVSHTGELFF
TGTGCCAGCAGCCACAGGGTATCGCACACCGGGGAGCTGTTTTTT
>TRBJ1-5|.|TRBV30|.
CAWSTYNQPQHF
TGTGCCTGGAGCACCTATAATCAGCCCCAGCATTTT
>TRBJ2-5|TRBD1|TRBV5-1|.
CASSSAPGQGRPETQYF
TGCGCCAGCAGCTCGGCCCCGGGACAGGGCCGTCCAGAGACCCAGTACTTC
>TRBJ2-3|.|TRBV29-1|.
CSVEAGTSTDTQYF
TGCAGCGTTGAAGCCGGGACTAGCACAGATACGCAGTATTTT
>TRBJ2-2|.|TRBV7-9|.
CASTKGGELFF
TGTGCCAGTACCAAGGGGGGGGAGCTGTTTTTT